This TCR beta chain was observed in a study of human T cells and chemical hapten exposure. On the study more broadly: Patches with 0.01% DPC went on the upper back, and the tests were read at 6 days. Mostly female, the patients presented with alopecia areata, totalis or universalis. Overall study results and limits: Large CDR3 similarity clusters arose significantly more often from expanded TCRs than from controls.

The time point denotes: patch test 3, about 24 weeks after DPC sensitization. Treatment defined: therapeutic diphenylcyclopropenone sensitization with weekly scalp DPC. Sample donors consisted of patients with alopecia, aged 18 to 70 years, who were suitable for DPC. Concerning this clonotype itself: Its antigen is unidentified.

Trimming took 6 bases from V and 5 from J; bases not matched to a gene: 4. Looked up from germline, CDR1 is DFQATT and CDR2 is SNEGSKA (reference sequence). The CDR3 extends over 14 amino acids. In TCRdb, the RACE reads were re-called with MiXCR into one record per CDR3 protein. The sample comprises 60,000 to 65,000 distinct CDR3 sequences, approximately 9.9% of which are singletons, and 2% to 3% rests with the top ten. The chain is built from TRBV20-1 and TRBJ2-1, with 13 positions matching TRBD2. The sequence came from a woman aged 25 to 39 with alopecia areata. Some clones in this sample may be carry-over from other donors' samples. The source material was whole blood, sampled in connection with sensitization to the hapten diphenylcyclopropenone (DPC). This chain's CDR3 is CSAPGLAGNNEQFF. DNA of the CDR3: TGCAGTGCACCGGGACTAGCGGGAAACAATGAGCAGTTCTTC.